This entry lists 18 T cell receptor beta chains sequenced from one sample in a study of tumor and adjacent non-tumor tissue in lung cancer. RNA was extracted from bulk tissue without any cell sorting. This non-tumor lung sample came from over 3 cm beyond the tumor edge. Three rounds of nested PCR, following a modified ARM-PCR protocol, produced the TCRbeta library. Via MiXCR, TCRdb re-called the multiplex PCR reads, giving one row per CDR3 protein. The sample records 100,000 or so distinct CDR3 sequences, roughly 78% being singletons. Sequenced: distant non-tumor lung tissue. Receptors were obtained from a man aged 60 to 75 with small cell lung cancer.

In its sample, this clonotype was seen many times. The chain joins TRBV5-6 to TRBJ2-4; no clear D. Germline lookup yields CDR1 SGHDT and CDR2 YYEEEE. Trimming removed 2 bases from V and 0 bases from J, with 3 bases in between. This CDR3 comprises 13 residues. The chain's CDR3 is CASSLIAKNIQYF. In DNA, the CDR3 is TGTGCCAGCAGCTTAATAGCCAAAAACATTCAGTACTTC.

Remarks on this clonotype: An end of the junction differs from the germline gene, which may be a read error. The chain is built from TRBV4-1 and TRBJ2-1, with TRBD1 matching over 9 bases. The CDR3 is 19 amino acids. Germline V gene lookup returns CDR1 MGHRA and CDR2 YSYEKL. The CDR3 protein is CASSHEQGAVGPSDNEHFF. DNA of the CDR3: TGCGCCAGCAGCCACGAACAGGGGGCGGTAGGGCCTTCCGACAATGAGCACTTCTTC.

Worth noting for this clonotype: The junction and the germline gene differ at one end; a read error may be behind it. The rearrangement links TRBV6-1 to TRBJ1-5; no reliable D call. This CDR3 region has 14 residues. Germline CDR1 reads MNHNS; CDR2 reads SASEGT. The CDR3 DNA reads as TGTGCCAACATTGAACGAGGCAGCTATCAGCCCCAGCGTTTT. Translation gives CANIERGSYQPQRF.

The chain combines TRBV4-2 with TRBJ1-3, with D possibly being TRBD1 (6 bases). Trimming took 3 bases from V and 3 from J, leaving 21 bases between them. This CDR3 is built from 18 residues. CDR1 LGHNA and CDR2 YNFKEQ come from the germline V gene. CDR3 nucleotides: TGTGCCAGCAGCCAGGCGCATCAATGGACAGCCTTTGGAAACACCATATATTTT. Its translation: CASSQAHQWTAFGNTIYF.

Turning to this clonotype: Its ends do not fully match the called genes, so a read error is possible. The chain recombines TRBV4-2 with TRBJ1-3; D gene ambiguous. The CDR3 contains 18 residues. Germline CDR1 reads LGHNA; CDR2 reads YNFKEQ. CDR3 in amino acids: CASSHAHQWAASGNTIYF. The CDR3 nucleotides are TGTGCTAGCAGCCATGCGCATCAATGGGCAGCCTCTGGAAACACCATATATTTT.

About this clonotype itself: One end of the junction does not line up with germline, which may come from a read error. The V gene is TRBV4-1, the J gene TRBJ1-2, with D unresolved. Germline-derived CDR1 and CDR2 are MGHRA and YSYEKL. The CDR3 extends over 14 amino acids. CDR3 in amino acids: CASSLRAEVGGFTF. In DNA form, the CDR3 reads TGCGCCAGCAGCCTTAGGGCAGAGGTAGGCGGCTTCACCTTC.

With regard to this clonotype: This CDR3 is missing its conserved last phenylalanine or tryptophan, likely due to a read error. The V and J genes are TRBV4-1 and TRBJ2-2, with TRBD1 matching 7 bases. The CDR3 runs to 15 residues. Germline V gives CDR1 MGHRA, CDR2 YSYEKL. V gave up 5 bases and J gave up 9 bases; unmatched junction bases: 12. CDR3 DNA sequence: TGCGCCAGCAGCAGCAAGGGGGCCTATACCAGGGAGCTGTTTCTT. Its protein product is CASSSKGAYTRELFL.

The chain joins TRBV7-8 to TRBJ2-3; 8 bases map to TRBD1. V shed 5 bases, J shed 12 bases, and the junction held 22 bases outside the gene matches. The CDR3 sequence is 17 residues long. The V gene's germline CDR1 is SGHVS and CDR2 FQNEAQ. The CDR3 reads CASSVPDRAKDTDIQYF. DNA for the CDR3: TGTGCCAGCAGCGTTCCGGACAGGGCAAAAGACACAGATATACAGTATTTT. Drawing the rest from reference TRBV7-8 and TRBJ2-3, the complete variable domain is GAGVSQSPRYKVAKRGQDVALRCDPISGHVSLFWYQQALGQGPEFLTYFQNEAQLDKSGLPSDRFFAERPEGSVSTLKIQRTQQEDSAVYLCASSVPDRAKDTDIQYFGPGTRLTVL.

This clonotype was seen just once. The chain links TRBV6-5 to TRBJ2-1; the match to TRBD2 covers 7 bases. This CDR3 region has 14 residues. V was pared by 5 bases and J by 7 bases, with 8 bases of the junction left unmatched. Looked up from germline, CDR1 is MNHEY and CDR2 is SVGAGI. CDR3 in DNA: TGTGCCAGCAGTCTAGCGGTGGAGGGTAATGAGCAGTTCTTC. Its protein product is CASSLAVEGNEQFF.

Concerning this clonotype: A read error may account for a junction end that differs from germline. The gene calls are TRBV11-2 and TRBJ2-2, with D possibly being TRBD2 (5 bases). CDR3 size: 14 residues. Germline CDR1 reads SGHAT; CDR2 reads FQNNGV. CDR3 sequence (DNA): TGTGCCAACAGCTTAGCTCAGGAGACCGGGGAGCAGTTTTTT. It specifies CANSLAQETGEQFF.

Points on this clonotype: Its ends do not fully match the called genes, so a read error is possible. This sequence joins TRBV4-2 and TRBJ2-2, with 8 positions matching TRBD1. The length of the CDR3 is 16 residues. CDR1 LGHNA and CDR2 YNFKEQ come from the germline V gene. CDR3 nucleotides: TGTGCCAGCAGCCAGATGGGACAGGCGATCACCGCGGAGCTGTTTTTT. Amino acids: CASSQMGQAITAELFF.

The V gene is TRBV11-1, the J gene TRBJ2-1; 13 bases map to TRBD2. With V trimmed by 1 base and J by 12 bases, 15 bases remained unmatched. CDR1 is SGHAT, CDR2 FQDESV, per germline (reference sequence). CDR3 size: 18 residues. The CDR3 loop is CASSLESRTSGSGSVQFF. In DNA, the CDR3 is TGTGCCAGCAGCTTAGAATCGAGGACTAGCGGGAGTGGTAGTGTGCAGTTCTTC.

As for this clonotype: At one boundary the junction diverges from the germline segment, which might be a read error. CDR3 sequence: CPSTLSRDNHCYTF. The CDR3 nucleotides read TGTCCCAGCACGTTATCCCGGGACAATCATTGCTACACGTTC. The J gene is TRBJ1-2, the V gene TRBV6-1, with D maybe TRBD1 (6 bases). CDR1 MNHNS and CDR2 SASEGT come from the germline V gene. CDR3 length: 14 amino acids.

As regards this clonotype: A much larger clone differs by one base, so this may be a read error. The gene calls are TRBV21-1 and TRBJ1-4. TRBV21-1 is a pseudogene. This CDR3 is 14 amino acids long. CDR3 nucleotide sequence: TGTGCCAGCAGCAAAGCGGAGGGCGTTGAAAAACTGTTTTTT. Protein: CASSKAEGVEKLFF.

For this clonotype: A single base separates this from a much larger clone, so it may be a read error. The chain carries TRBV6-4 and TRBJ2-3; D tentatively fits TRBD1 or TRBD2 (6 bases each). Trimming shortened V by 3 bases and J by 2 bases, and 9 bases separated the two germline ends. The CDR3 has 14 residues. Germline CDR1 is MRHNA and CDR2 is SNTAGT. CDR3 nucleotides: TGTGCCAGCAGTGAGTGGGGGGCCACAGATACGCAGTATTTT. It is translated as CASSEWGATDTQYF.

Note on this clonotype: The missing conserved phenylalanine or tryptophan at the end of this CDR3 makes a read error likely. V usage is TRBV28 and J usage is TRBJ2-2; no clear D gene. Trimming removed 5 bases at V and 0 bases at J, with 10 bases between. CDR1 and CDR2 from the germline V gene are MDHEN and SYDVKM. The CDR3 consists of 15 residues. CDR3 DNA sequence: TGTGCCAGCAGTGTCGGATCCGCGAACACCGGGGAGCTGTTTTGT. The encoded protein is CASSVGSANTGELFC.

With regard to this clonotype: The germline gene is not matched at one end of the junction; a read error may be the cause. The V and J genes are TRBV5-6 and TRBJ1-1; 7 bases match TRBD1. CDR1 SGHDT and CDR2 YYEEEE come from the germline V gene. This CDR3 has 16 amino acids. This chain's CDR3 is CASSLVSGTENTEAFF. CDR3 coding DNA: TGTGCCAGCAGTTTGGTCTCCGGGACAGAGAACACTGAAGCTTTCTTT.

Turning to this clonotype: Germline and junction disagree at one end, which may indicate a read error. The V and J genes are TRBV6-1 and TRBJ1-1, with a tentative D call TRBD1 (6 bases). Germline CDR1 MNHNS, CDR2 SASEGT. CDR3 size: 14 residues. CDR3 amino acids: CATFGGALNTEASF. The CDR3 coding sequence is TGTGCCACCTTCGGGGGGGCGCTGAACACTGAGGCTTCCTTT.